These 10 T cell receptor beta chains came from one sample sequenced in a study of T cells after yellow fever vaccination. MiXCR was run by TCRdb on the 5' RACE reads, yielding one entry per CDR3 protein. The top ten clones hold over 12% of a sample with just under 600,000 distinct CDR3 sequences, 13% of them seen once. The material sequenced was PBMCs, taken on the day of the yellow fever booster vaccination. The source is a man between 25 and 39 years old who received the YFV17D yellow fever vaccine.

This clonotype turned up a few times. The J gene is TRBJ2-1, the V gene TRBV4-2; possibly TRBD1 or TRBD2 for D (5 bases each). This CDR3 is 16 amino acids long. V lost 1 base, J lost 0 bases, and 10 bases lay in between. Germline values: CDR1 LGHNA, CDR2 YNFKEQ. The CDR3 loop reads CASSQAGRSSYNEQFF. The CDR3 DNA reads as TGTGCCAGCAGCCAAGCGGGGCGTAGCTCCTACAATGAGCAGTTCTTC.

The V call is TRBV4-3, the J call TRBJ2-7; no clear D. The CDR3 has 14 residues. Germline loops: CDR1 LGHNA, CDR2 YSLEER. The V end was cut by 3 bases, the J end by 3 bases, with 12 bases between. The DNA for the CDR3 is TGCGCCAGCAGCCACCAGGACGGAGACTACGAGCAGTACTTC. Protein: CASSHQDGDYEQYF.

This clonotype was counted a few times. The J gene is TRBJ2-3, the V gene TRBV20-1; 8 bases align to TRBD1. CDR1 and CDR2 (germline): DFQATT, SNEGSKA (reference sequence). Trimming took 3 bases from V and 7 from J; bases not matched to a gene: 12. The CDR3 is 15 amino acids. The CDR3 coding sequence is TGCAGTGCTAGGGTGGCGGGACAGGATCAAAATACGCAGTATTTT. It specifies CSARVAGQDQNTQYF.

This clonotype showed up just a few times. The chain couples TRBV20-1 to TRBJ1-5; D might be TRBD1 (5 bases). With 3 bases removed from V and 4 bases from J, the gap between germline ends came to 13 bases. The CDR3 is 14 amino acids. Germline V lookup: CDR1 DFQATT, CDR2 SNEGSKA (reference sequence). This CDR3 is CSASNGGGNQPQHF. The CDR3 bases are TGCAGTGCTAGTAACGGGGGGGGTAATCAGCCCCAGCATTTT.

The chain couples TRBV5-1 to TRBJ2-5, with TRBD2 as a possible D gene (7 bases). Germline CDR1 reads SGHRS; CDR2 reads YFSETQ. The CDR3 contains 13 residues. Deletions cut 4 bases from V and 2 bases from J, with 9 bases between. CDR3 coding DNA: TGCGCCAGCAGCGCGGGGGCTCAAGAGACCCAGTACTTC. Protein sequence: CASSAGAQETQYF.

Only a few counts were recorded for this clonotype. The chain combines TRBV7-9 with TRBJ2-4; 7 bases line up with TRBD1. From germline, CDR1 is SEHNR and CDR2 FQNEAQ (reference sequence). The CDR3 sequence is 14 residues long. With 4 bases clipped from V and 6 bases from J, the junction kept 6 bases outside the gene matches. CDR3 DNA sequence: TGTGCCAGCAGCTCCGGACAGGTCCTAAACATTCAGTACTTC. This encodes CASSSGQVLNIQYF.

This clonotype was observed a few times. This chain uses TRBV20-1 with TRBJ1-2; D uncertain. Germline lookup yields CDR1 DFQATT and CDR2 SNEGSKA (reference sequence). This CDR3 is built from 12 residues. V was trimmed by 2 bases and J by 4 bases, leaving 8 bases between them. The CDR3, as DNA: TGCAGTGCTAGACCGGAGTTCTATGGCTACACCTTC. It translates to CSARPEFYGYTF.

The chain employs TRBV4-1 and TRBJ2-2, with D possibly being TRBD2 (7 bases). CDR1 and CDR2 from the germline V gene are MGHRA and YSYEKL. The CDR3 has 16 amino acids. The ends were cut back, 3 bases at V and 4 bases at J, with 15 bases in the middle. CDR3 sequence: CASSHKGGGGTGELFF. In DNA, the CDR3 is TGCGCCAGCAGCCACAAGGGGGGGGGCGGCACCGGGGAGCTGTTTTTT.

This clonotype was counted only a few times. V gene TRBV12-3 or TRBV12-4 combines with J gene TRBJ2-2; 7 bases fit TRBD1. This CDR3 region has 15 residues. V dropped 6 bases and J dropped 6; count of bases not matched to a gene: 10. Here the CDR3 DNA reads TGTGCCAGCAGATGGACAGGTGGGGACGCCGGGGAGCTGTTTTTT. It specifies CASRWTGGDAGELFF.

The chain couples TRBV20-1 to TRBJ2-7; D may be TRBD2 (6 bases). The V end lost 3 bases, the J end lost 0 bases, and 12 bases lay between the germline ends. The CDR3 sequence is 14 residues long. The germline V gene has CDR1 DFQATT and CDR2 SNEGSKA (reference sequence). Here the CDR3 reads CSARVTRNSYEQYF. The CDR3 DNA sequence: TGCAGTGCTAGGGTGACTAGAAACTCCTACGAGCAGTACTTC.